The T cell receptor (beta chain) under discussion was sequenced for a study of OX40 agonist ivuxolimab in advanced cancers. Looking at the study overall: The dose-escalation cohort had hepatocellular carcinoma, melanoma, renal cell or head and neck cancer. Findings and limits, study-wide: Near-lowest levels of clonal expansion characterized partial responders at 0.1-3.0 mg/kg. CD8+ T cells averaged more expanded clones than CD4+. Clones of CD4+ and CD8+ blood T cells grew by week 6 at doses of 0.1 to 3.0 mg/kg.

V was cut by 0 bases and J by 8 bases, with 10 bases left in between. CDR1 and CDR2 (germline): KGHSH, LQKENI. The CDR3 loop spans 14 amino acids. Method: immunoSEQ multiplex PCR; TCRdb's copy keeps in-frame clones and lacks some. The table shows 80,000 to 100,000 clones, with 80% to 90% occurring only once. The sample holds a few counts of this clone. Its antigen is unknown. This sequence joins TRBV18 and TRBJ1-4, with D perhaps matching TRBD1 (5 bases). Sequences were derived from CD4+ or CD8+ T cells sorted from blood, sampled in a trial of the OX40 agonist ivuxolimab. This sequence originates from an adult with an advanced solid tumor such as melanoma, head and neck, liver or kidney cancer. CDR3 sequence: CASSPPSQGEKLFF. Written as DNA, the CDR3 is TGTGCCAGCTCACCACCGTCCCAGGGAGAAAAACTGTTTTTT. Using reference TRBV18 and TRBJ1-4 for the parts outside the CDR3, the full variable domain is NAGVMQNPRHLVRRRGQEARLRCSPMKGHSHVYWYRQLPEEGLKFMVYLQKENIIDESGMPKERFSAEFPKEGPSILRIQQVVRGDSAAYFCASSPPSQGEKLFFGSGTQLSVL.